This TCR beta chain was documented in a study of T cell changes during pregnancy in multiple sclerosis. The protocol was immunoSEQ multiplex PCR, while the TCRdb copy is restricted to in-frame clones and leaves out a portion. Of 30,000 or so clones in the sample, 90% to 95% were seen once. The CDR3 loop spans 15 amino acids. J lost 10 bases, V lost 0 bases, and 5 bases had no gene match. The germline CDR1 and CDR2 sequences are MGHRA and YSYEKL. The sequencing used CD8+ T cells from peripheral blood mononuclear cells, collected in the second trimester of pregnancy. The genes are TRBV4-1 and TRBJ1-6; 8 positions agree with TRBD1. The origin of this receptor is a female donor in good health, enrolled as a control in a pregnancy study. CDR3 bases: TGCGCCAGCAGCCAAGATGCCAGGGGGCTGTCACCCCTCCACTTT. Protein product: CASSQDARGLSPLHF.